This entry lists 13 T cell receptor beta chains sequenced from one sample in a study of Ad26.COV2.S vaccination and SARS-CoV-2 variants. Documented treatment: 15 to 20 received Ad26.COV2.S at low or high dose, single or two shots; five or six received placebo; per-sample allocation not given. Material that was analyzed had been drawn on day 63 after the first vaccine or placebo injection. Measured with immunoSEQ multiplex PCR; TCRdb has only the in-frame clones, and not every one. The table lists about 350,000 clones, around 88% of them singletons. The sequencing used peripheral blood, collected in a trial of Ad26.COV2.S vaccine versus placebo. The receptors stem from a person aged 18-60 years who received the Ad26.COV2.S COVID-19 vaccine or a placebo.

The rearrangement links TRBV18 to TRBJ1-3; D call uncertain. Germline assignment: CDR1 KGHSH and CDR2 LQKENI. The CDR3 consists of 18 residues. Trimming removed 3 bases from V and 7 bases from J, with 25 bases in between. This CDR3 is CASSPAVNTGLDGNTIYF. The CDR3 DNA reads TGTGCCAGCTCACCCGCCGTGAATACGGGTTTGGATGGCAACACCATATATTTT.

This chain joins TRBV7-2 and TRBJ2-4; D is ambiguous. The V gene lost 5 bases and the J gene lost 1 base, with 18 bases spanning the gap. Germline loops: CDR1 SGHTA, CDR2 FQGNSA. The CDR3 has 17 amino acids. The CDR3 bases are TGTGCCAGCAGCGTGGAGAGACACTCCCTCGCCAAAAACATTCAGTACTTC. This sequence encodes CASSVERHSLAKNIQYF.

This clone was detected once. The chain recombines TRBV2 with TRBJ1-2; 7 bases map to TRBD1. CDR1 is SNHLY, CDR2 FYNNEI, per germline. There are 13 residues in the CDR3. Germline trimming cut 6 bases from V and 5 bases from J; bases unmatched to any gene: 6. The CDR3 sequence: CASRGGQSYGYTF. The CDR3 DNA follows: TGTGCCAGCAGGGGGGGACAGTCGTATGGCTACACCTTC.

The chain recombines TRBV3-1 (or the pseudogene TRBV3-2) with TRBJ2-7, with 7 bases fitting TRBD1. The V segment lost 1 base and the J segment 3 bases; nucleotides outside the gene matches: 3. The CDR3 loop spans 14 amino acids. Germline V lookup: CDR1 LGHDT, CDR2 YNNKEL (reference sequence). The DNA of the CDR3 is TGTGCCAGCAGCCAAGCCGCAGGGGGCTACGAGCAGTACTTC. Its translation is CASSQAAGGYEQYF.

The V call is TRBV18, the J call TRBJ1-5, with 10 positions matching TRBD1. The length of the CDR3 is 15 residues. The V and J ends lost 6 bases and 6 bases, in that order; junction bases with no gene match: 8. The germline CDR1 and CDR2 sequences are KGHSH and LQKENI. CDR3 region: CASSTGGPRGQPQHF. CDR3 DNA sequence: TGTGCCAGCTCGACAGGGGGCCCCAGGGGTCAGCCCCAGCATTTT.

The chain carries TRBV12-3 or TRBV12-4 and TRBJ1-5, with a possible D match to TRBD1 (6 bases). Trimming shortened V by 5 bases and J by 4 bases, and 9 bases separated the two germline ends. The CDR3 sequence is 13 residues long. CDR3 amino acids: CASSQQGNQPQHF. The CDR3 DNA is TGTGCCAGCAGTCAGCAGGGGAATCAGCCCCAGCATTTT.

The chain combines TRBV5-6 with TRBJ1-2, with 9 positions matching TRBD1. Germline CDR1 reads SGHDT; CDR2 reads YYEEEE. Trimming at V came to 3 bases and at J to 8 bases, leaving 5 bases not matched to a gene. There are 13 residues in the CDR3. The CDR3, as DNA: TGTGCCAGCAGCTCAGGGACAGGGATGGGCTACACCTTC. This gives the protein CASSSGTGMGYTF.

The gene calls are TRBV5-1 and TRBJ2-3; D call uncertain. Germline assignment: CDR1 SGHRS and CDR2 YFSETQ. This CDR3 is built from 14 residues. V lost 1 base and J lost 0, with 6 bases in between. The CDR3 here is CASSLLASTDTQYF. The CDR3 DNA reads TGCGCCAGCAGCTTGTTGGCCAGCACAGATACGCAGTATTTT.

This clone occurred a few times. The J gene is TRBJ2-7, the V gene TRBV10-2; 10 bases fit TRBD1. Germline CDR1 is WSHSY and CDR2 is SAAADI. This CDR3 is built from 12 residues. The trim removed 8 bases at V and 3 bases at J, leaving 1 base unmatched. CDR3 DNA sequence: TGCGCCAGCCGGGACAGGGGCTACGAGCAGTACTTC. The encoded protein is CASRDRGYEQYF.

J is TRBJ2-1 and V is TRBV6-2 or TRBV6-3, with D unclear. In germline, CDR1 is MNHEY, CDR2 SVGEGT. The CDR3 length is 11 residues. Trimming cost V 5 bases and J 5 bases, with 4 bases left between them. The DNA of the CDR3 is TGTGCCAGCAGTGACAACAATGAGCAGTTCTTC. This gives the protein CASSDNNEQFF.

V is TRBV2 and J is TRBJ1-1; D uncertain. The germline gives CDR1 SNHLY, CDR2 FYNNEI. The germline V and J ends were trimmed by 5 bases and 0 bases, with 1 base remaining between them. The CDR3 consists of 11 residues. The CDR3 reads CASSMNTEAFF. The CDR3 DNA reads TGTGCCAGCAGTATGAACACTGAAGCTTTCTTT.

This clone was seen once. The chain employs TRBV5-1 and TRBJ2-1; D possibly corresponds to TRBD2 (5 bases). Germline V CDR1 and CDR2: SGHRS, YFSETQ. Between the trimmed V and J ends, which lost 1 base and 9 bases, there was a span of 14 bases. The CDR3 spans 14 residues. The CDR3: CASSLFSTAGEQFF. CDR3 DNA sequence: TGCGCCAGCAGCTTGTTCAGTACGGCGGGTGAGCAGTTCTTC.

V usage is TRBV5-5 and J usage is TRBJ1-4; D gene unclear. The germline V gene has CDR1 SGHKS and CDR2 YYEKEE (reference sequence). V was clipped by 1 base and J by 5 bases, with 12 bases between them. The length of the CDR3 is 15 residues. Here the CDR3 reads CASSLLGEFNEKLFF. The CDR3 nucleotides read TGTGCCAGCAGCTTGCTAGGAGAATTCAATGAAAAACTGTTTTTT. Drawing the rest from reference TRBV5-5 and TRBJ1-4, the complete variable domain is DAGVTQSPTHLIKTRGQQVTLRCSPISGHKSVSWYQQVLGQGPQFIFQYYEKEERGRGNFPDRFSARQFPNYSSELNVNALLLGDSALYLCASSLLGEFNEKLFFGSGTQLSVL.